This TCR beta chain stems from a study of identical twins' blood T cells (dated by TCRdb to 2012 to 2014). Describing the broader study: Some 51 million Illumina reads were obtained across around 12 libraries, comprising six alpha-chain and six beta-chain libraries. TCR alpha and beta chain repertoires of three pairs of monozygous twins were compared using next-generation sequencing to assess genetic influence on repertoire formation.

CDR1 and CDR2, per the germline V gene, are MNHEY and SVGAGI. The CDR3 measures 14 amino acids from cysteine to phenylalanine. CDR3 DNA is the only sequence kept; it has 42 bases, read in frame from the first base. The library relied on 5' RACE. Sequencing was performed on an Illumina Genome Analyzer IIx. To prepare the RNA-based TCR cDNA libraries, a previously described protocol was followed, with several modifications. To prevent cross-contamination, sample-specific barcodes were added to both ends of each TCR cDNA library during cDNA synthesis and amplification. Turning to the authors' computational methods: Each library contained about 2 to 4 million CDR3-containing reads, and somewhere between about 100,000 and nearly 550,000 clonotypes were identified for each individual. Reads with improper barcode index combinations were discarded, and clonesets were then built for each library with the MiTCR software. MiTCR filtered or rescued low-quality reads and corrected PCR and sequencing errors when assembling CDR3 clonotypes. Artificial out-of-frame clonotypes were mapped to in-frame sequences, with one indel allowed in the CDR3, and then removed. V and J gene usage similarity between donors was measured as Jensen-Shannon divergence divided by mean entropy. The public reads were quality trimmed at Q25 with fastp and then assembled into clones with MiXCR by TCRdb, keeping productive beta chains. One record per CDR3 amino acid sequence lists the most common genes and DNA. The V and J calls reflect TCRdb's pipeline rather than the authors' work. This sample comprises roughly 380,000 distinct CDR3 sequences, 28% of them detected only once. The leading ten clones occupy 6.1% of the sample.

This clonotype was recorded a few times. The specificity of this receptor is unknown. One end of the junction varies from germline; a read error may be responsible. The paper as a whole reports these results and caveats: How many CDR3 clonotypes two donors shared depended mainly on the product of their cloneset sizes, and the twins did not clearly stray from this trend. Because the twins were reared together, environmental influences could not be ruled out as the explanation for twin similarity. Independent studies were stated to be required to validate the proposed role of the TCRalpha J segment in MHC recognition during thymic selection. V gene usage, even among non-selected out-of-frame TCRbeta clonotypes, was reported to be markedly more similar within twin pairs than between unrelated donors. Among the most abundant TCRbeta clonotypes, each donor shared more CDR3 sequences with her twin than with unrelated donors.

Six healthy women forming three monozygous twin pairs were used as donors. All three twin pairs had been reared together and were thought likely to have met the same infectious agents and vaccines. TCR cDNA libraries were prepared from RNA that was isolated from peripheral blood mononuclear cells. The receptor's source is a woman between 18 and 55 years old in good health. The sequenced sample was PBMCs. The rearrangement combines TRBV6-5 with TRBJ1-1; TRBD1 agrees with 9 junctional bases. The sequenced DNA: TGTGCCAGCAGTTCACCCGGGACAGGGACTGGAGCTTTCTTT. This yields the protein CASSSPGTGTGAFF.